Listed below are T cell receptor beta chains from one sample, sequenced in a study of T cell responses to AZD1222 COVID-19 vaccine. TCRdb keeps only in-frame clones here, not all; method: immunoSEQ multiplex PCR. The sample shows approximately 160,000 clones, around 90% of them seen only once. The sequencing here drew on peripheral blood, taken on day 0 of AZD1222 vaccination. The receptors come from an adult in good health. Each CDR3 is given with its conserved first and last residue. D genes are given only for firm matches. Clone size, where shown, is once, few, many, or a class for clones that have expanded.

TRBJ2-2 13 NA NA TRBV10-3 TGTGCCACTACTCCTGGACAGACCGGGGAGCTGTTTTTT CATTPGQTGELFF
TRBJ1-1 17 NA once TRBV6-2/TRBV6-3 TGTGCCAGCAGCCGCAGGGGCGGCCGGGCCTCCCACACTGAAGCTTTCTTT CASSRRGGRASHTEAFF
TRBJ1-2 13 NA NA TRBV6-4 TGTGCCAGCAGTGACTTTCCAGGGGACGGCTACACCTTC CASSDFPGDGYTF
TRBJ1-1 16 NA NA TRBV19 TGTGCCAGTGGTAGGCCGGGGCCTTCTATGAACACTGAAGCTTTCTTT CASGRPGPSMNTEAFF
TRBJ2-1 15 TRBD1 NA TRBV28 TGTGCCAGCAGTCAATTACTCCCGGGACAGGATGAGCAGTTCTTC CASSQLLPGQDEQFF
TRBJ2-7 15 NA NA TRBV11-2 TGTGCCAGCAGCTTAGATTTTAGTCCTATCCACGAGCAGTACTTC CASSLDFSPIHEQYF
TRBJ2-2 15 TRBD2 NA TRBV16 TGTGCCAGCAGCCAGCAGCGGGAGAACACCGGGGAGCTGTTTTTT CASSQQRENTGELFF
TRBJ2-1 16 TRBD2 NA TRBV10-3 TGTGCCATCAGTGAGTCAAGCAGCGGGAGCAACCATGAGCAGTTCTTC CAISESSSGSNHEQFF
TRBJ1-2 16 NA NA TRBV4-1 TGCGCCAGCAGCTCCCCGGGACAAAGGCTCCACTATGGCTACACCTTC CASSSPGQRLHYGYTF
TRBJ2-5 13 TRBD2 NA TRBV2 TGTGCCAGCAGTGAATCATCCAGCGGGAGAGGACACTTC CASSESSSGRGHF
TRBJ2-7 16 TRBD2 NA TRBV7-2 TGTGCCAGCAGCTTGGTACCGAGAGCGGGAGCTCTTGAGCAGTACTTC CASSLVPRAGALEQYF
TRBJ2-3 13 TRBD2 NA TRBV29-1 TGCAGCGTGCTAGCGGGAGTAGGGGATACGCAGTATTTT CSVLAGVGDTQYF
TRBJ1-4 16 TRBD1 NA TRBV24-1 TGTGCCACCAGTTCCGGGACAGGGGCAACTAATGAAAAACTGTTTTTT CATSSGTGATNEKLFF
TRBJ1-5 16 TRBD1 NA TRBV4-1 TGCGCCAGCAGCCCCGATTTGACAGGGAGAGGTCAGCCCCAGCATTTT CASSPDLTGRGQPQHF
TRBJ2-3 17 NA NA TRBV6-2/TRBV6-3 TGTGCCAGCAGTCCCCTCCGCTCCACAGGCAGCACAGATACGCAGTATTTT CASSPLRSTGSTDTQYF
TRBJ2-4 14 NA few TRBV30 TGTGCCTGGACGAGAGACGGGAAGGAAAACATTCAGTACTTC CAWTRDGKENIQYF
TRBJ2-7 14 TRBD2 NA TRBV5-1 TGCGCCAGCAGCACCGGTGGCGGGGGCTACGAGCAGTACTTC CASSTGGGGYEQYF
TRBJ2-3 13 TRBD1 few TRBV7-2 TGTGCCAGCAGCATCGACAGGGGTGATACGCAGTATTTT CASSIDRGDTQYF
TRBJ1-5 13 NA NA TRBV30 TGTGCCTGGAGTTCGGGGAGCAATCAGCCCCAGCATTTT CAWSSGSNQPQHF
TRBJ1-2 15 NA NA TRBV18 TGTGCCAGCTCACCTAATTCCGGGACGGAGTCGGGCTACACCTTC CASSPNSGTESGYTF
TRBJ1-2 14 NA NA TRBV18 TGTGCCAGCTCACAACAACAGGGAGTAGATGGCTACACCTTC CASSQQQGVDGYTF
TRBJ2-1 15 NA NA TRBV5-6 TGTGCCAGCGTCATCGCCAGCGCGACTTACAACGAGCAGTTCTTC CASVIASATYNEQFF
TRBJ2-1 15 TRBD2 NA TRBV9 TGTGCCAGCAGCTTCCGGGACTACTCCTACAATGAGCAGTTCTTC CASSFRDYSYNEQFF
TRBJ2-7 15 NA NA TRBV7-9 TGTGCCAGCAGCTCGGGCGAACGGGGTGATTACGAGCAGTACTTC CASSSGERGDYEQYF
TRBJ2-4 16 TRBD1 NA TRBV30 TGTGCCTGGAGTGTGCTGGACAGGTTGACCAAAAACATTCAGTACTTC CAWSVLDRLTKNIQYF
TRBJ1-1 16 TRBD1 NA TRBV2 TGTGCCAGCAGTGAAGCGGGGACAGTCGGTAACACTGAAGCTTTCTTT CASSEAGTVGNTEAFF
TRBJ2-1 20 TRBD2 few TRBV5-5 TGTGCCAGCAGCTCCTATGGACTAGCGAGAGGAGTAAGACAGAACAATGAGCAGTTCTTC CASSSYGLARGVRQNNEQFF
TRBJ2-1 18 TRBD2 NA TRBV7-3 TGTGCCAGCAGCTTAACGTTGTTAGCGGGAGACCTACGCAATGAGCAGTTCTTC CASSLTLLAGDLRNEQFF
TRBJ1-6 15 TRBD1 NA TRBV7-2 TGTGCCAGCAGCTTCAGACAGGGGTATAATTCACCCCTCCACTTT CASSFRQGYNSPLHF
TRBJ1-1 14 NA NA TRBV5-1 TGCGCCAGCAGCTTCGGACCCCCGAACACTGAAGCTTTCTTT CASSFGPPNTEAFF